These T cell receptor beta chains were read from a single sample in a study of T cell repertoires in cytomegalovirus infection. Via MiXCR, TCRdb re-called the reads, giving one row per CDR3 protein. The table has a few hundred thousand distinct CDR3 sequences, around two fifths seen once. The antigens for these receptors are not known. Sequenced here: cultured PBMCs, sampled from culture after CMV antigen stimulation. These receptors originate from a human donor in good health (CMV status not recorded). Some clones in this sample may be carry-over from other donors' samples. Each CDR3 is given with its conserved first and last residue. D genes are given only for firm matches. The listing skips clone size in some rows; elsewhere it reads once, few, many or a size class.

-	TRBD1	TRBJ1-6	TRBV7-9	TGTGCCAGCAGCTTATTAGAGGGGACAGGGAATTCACCCCTCCACTTT	CASSLLEGTGNSPLHF
-	-	TRBJ1-3	TRBV7-9	TGTGCCAGCAGCCAAGAACGGGCGGCAAACACCATATATTTT	CASSQERAANTIYF
-	-	TRBJ1-2	TRBV7-2	TGTGCCAGCAGCTTTTCAGACAGGCCTAACTATGGCTACACCTTC	CASSFSDRPNYGYTF
-	-	TRBJ1-1	TRBV7-8	TGTGCCAGCAGCTTTAAGGGGGTGAACACTGAAGCTTTCTTT	CASSFKGVNTEAFF
few	-	TRBJ2-1	TRBV6-2/TRBV6-3	TGTGCCAGCAGTTACTCGGAGGGGGGTCACGGGGATGAGCAGTTCTTC	CASSYSEGGHGDEQFF
-	-	TRBJ1-5	TRBV7-8	TGTGCCAGCAGCTTAGGTCGTCGGCCAAATCAGCCCCAGCATTTT	CASSLGRRPNQPQHF
-	-	TRBJ1-2	TRBV7-2	TGTGCCAGCAGCATCCGTACAACGGTCGGCTATGGCTACACCTTC	CASSIRTTVGYGYTF
-	TRBD2	TRBJ2-6	TRBV5-1	TGCGCCAGCAGCTTGGTATATTCGTGGACTAGCGGGAGTGTCTCTGGGGCCAACGTCCTGACTTTC	CASSLVYSWTSGSVSGANVLTF
-	-	TRBJ2-1	TRBV5-1	TGCGCCAGCAGCACGCCCCTCGGGGGACGTTTGGATGAGCAGTTCTTC	CASSTPLGGRLDEQFF
-	-	TRBJ2-3	TRBV10-2	TGCGCCAGCAGTGAGTCCAGGGGAGGAGATACGCAGTATTTT	CASSESRGGDTQYF
-	TRBD2	TRBJ2-5	TRBV4-2	TGTGCCAGCAGCCAAGGAGTAGCGGGGGGCCGGTATTATCAAGAGACCCAGTACTTC	CASSQGVAGGRYYQETQYF
few	-	TRBJ1-2	TRBV12-3/TRBV12-4	TGTGCCAGCAGTTTACTATACGCTGGCTACACCTTC	CASSLLYAGYTF
few	-	TRBJ1-2	TRBV7-9	TGTGCCAGCAGCGTCGGCCCGGGCTATGGCTACACCTTC	CASSVGPGYGYTF
-	TRBD1	TRBJ1-2	TRBV6-6	TGTGCCAGCAGCGAGGACAGGCGGAACTATGGCTACACCTTC	CASSEDRRNYGYTF
few	-	TRBJ1-2	TRBV12-5	TGTGCTAGTGGCCCGGGGACGCGGGGCTACACCTTC	CASGPGTRGYTF
-	TRBD1	TRBJ2-7	TRBV6-2/TRBV6-3	TGTGCCAGCCGTCGAAGGGACAGACACTACGAGCAGTACTTC	CASRRRDRHYEQYF
few	-	TRBJ2-2	TRBV11-2	TGTGCCAGCAGCTTAACTGACACCGGGGAGCTGTTTTTT	CASSLTDTGELFF
-	-	TRBJ1-1	TRBV6-1	TGTGCCAGCAGTGAAAGGGGACAACTTCGGGGATTCTTT	CASSERGQLRGFF
-	-	TRBJ1-2	TRBV11-2	TGTGCCAGCAGCCCCTACGGGGAGGGAAACTATGGCTACACCTTC	CASSPYGEGNYGYTF
-	-	TRBJ1-6	TRBV7-9	TGTGCCAGCAGCTTAGGGACAGATCACTCCTATAATTCACCCCTCCACTTT	CASSLGTDHSYNSPLHF
-	-	TRBJ2-2	TRBV19	TGTGCCAGTAGTATAGATGTACGACCCTCGAACACCGGGGAGCTGTTTTTT	CASSIDVRPSNTGELFF
-	-	TRBJ2-7	TRBV12-3/TRBV12-4	TGTGCCAGTTGCCGGGACACCTACTACGAGCAGTACTTC	CASCRDTYYEQYF
few	-	TRBJ2-7	TRBV7-2	TGTGCCAGCAGCTTACTCACAGGGAGCCGATACGAGCAGTACTTC	CASSLLTGSRYEQYF
-	TRBD1	TRBJ1-4	TRBV2	TGTGCCAGCAGTGAGGGCTGGGACAGGGCTAATGAAAAACTGTTTTTT	CASSEGWDRANEKLFF
-	TRBD1	TRBJ2-1	TRBV5-4	TGTGCCAGCAGCCACCAGGGACAGGCCTACAATGAGCAGTTCTTC	CASSHQGQAYNEQFF
-	-	TRBJ1-4	TRBV19	TGTGCCAGTAGTATAGTGGCAGAAGGCGAAAAACTGTTTTTT	CASSIVAEGEKLFF
-	TRBD2	TRBJ2-5	TRBV29-1	TGCAGCGTTGAAACAACTAGCGGGGCAGGGGAGACCCAGTACTTC	CSVETTSGAGETQYF
-	-	TRBJ1-1	TRBV11-2	TGTGCCAGCTCTGCCCGCAGGCCAACTGAAGCTTTCTTT	CASSARRPTEAFF
-	-	TRBJ2-1	TRBV25-1	TGTGCCAGCAGTGGGCGGAGGGGATTTTACAATGAGCAGTTCTTC	CASSGRRGFYNEQFF
once	TRBD1	TRBJ2-7	TRBV20-1	TGCAGTGCTAGGCCGGGGGGACAGGGGGGTCAATACGAGCAGTACTTC	CSARPGGQGGQYEQYF
-	-	TRBJ2-7	TRBV5-6	TGTGCCAGCAGCAGGACGGTGGGGCTGTACGAGCAGTACTTC	CASSRTVGLYEQYF
-	-	TRBJ2-7	TRBV19	TGTGCCAGTAGTATAAAGGCGTGGCCACCATACGAGCAGTACTTC	CASSIKAWPPYEQYF
-	-	TRBJ1-1	TRBV12-5	TGTGCTAGTGGCTGGGGCGACCTCCGGGGTGCCATTACTGAAGCTTTCTTT	CASGWGDLRGAITEAFF
-	-	TRBJ2-2	TRBV11-3	TGTGCCAGCAGCTTAGGTGTGGAGAACACCGGGGAGCTGTTTTTT	CASSLGVENTGELFF
once	-	TRBJ1-5	TRBV6-6	TGTGCCAGCAGTCCTCCAGGGTCCCGCAATCAGCCCCAGCATTTT	CASSPPGSRNQPQHF
-	TRBD1	TRBJ2-5	TRBV12-3/TRBV12-4	TGTGCCAGCAGTTTTTCTGGGGGACAGCAAGAGACCCAGTACTTC	CASSFSGGQQETQYF
-	-	TRBJ2-7	TRBV2	TGTGCCAGCAGCGGGGGACGGACCTACGAGCAGTACTTC	CASSGGRTYEQYF
-	-	TRBJ1-2	TRBV20-1	TGCAGTGCTAGACCATGGACAGCAGTAACCTCGGGCTACACCTTC	CSARPWTAVTSGYTF
-	-	TRBJ2-7	TRBV20-1	TGCAGTGCTAACCTCCGATTACAAGGGTACGAGCAGTACTTC	CSANLRLQGYEQYF
-	TRBD2	TRBJ2-1	TRBV7-2	TGTGCCAGCAGCATGGGACTAGCGGGAGTTGAGCAGTTCTTC	CASSMGLAGVEQFF
-	TRBD2	TRBJ2-1	TRBV3-1	TGTGCCAGCAGCCGCCGAACTAGCGGGAATGAGCAGTTCTTC	CASSRRTSGNEQFF
once	-	TRBJ2-7	TRBV4-1	TGCGCCAGCAGTCCCATGGTGGGGGCCATTTACGAGCAGTACTTC	CASSPMVGAIYEQYF
-	-	TRBJ2-1	TRBV12-3/TRBV12-4	TGTGCCAGCAGTTTAACCCCTACTAGAAGCTCCTACAATGAGCAGTTCTTC	CASSLTPTRSSYNEQFF
-	TRBD2	TRBJ2-2	TRBV28	TGTGCCAGCAATAAACTAGCGGGGGCCCACACCGGGGAGCTGTTTTTT	CASNKLAGAHTGELFF
-	-	TRBJ1-2	TRBV12-3/TRBV12-4	TGTGCCAGCAGTTCGACATCGCTATATGGCTACACCTTC	CASSSTSLYGYTF
-	-	TRBJ2-7	TRBV7-8	TGTGCCAGCGGTGGTTTGAAGGGGCGCGGGTATGAGTACTTC	CASGGLKGRGYEYF
-	TRBD2	TRBJ2-7	TRBV18	TGTGCCAGCTCACCTCCAGCGGGAGGGCCAAAACAGTACTTC	CASSPPAGGPKQYF
few	TRBD2	TRBJ2-6	TRBV7-2	TGTGCCAGCAGCTCCCTTCGGGGGCACGGGGGGGCTGGGGCCAACGTCCTGACTTTC	CASSSLRGHGGAGANVLTF